These 2 T cell receptor beta chains were all obtained from the same sample, sequenced in a study of Ad26.COV2.S vaccination and SARS-CoV-2 variants. Measured with immunoSEQ multiplex PCR; TCRdb has only the in-frame clones, and not every one. The sample consists of some 390,000 clones, about 89% of them appearing once. Described treatment: around 19 received Ad26.COV2.S at low or high dose, single or two shots; about 5 received placebo; per-sample allocation not given. Repertoires come from day 63 after the first vaccine or placebo injection. The material sequenced was peripheral blood, taken in a trial of Ad26.COV2.S vaccine versus placebo. These receptors originate from a person aged 18-65 years who received the Ad26.COV2.S COVID-19 vaccine or a placebo.

This chain joins TRBV5-8 and TRBJ2-7; D is tentatively TRBD1 or TRBD2 (5 bases each). Germline lookup yields CDR1 SGHTS and CDR2 YDEGEE. Trimming shortened V by 0 bases and J by 4 bases, and 11 bases separated the two germline ends. This CDR3 is built from 14 residues. CDR3 loop: CASSLAMGPYEQYF. DNA of the CDR3: TGTGCCAGCAGCTTGGCCATGGGACCTTACGAGCAGTACTTC.

This clone was seen only once. The J gene is TRBJ1-6, the V gene TRBV4-1; TRBD1 agrees at 7 bases. J was trimmed by 7 bases and V by 4 bases; bases with no gene match: 4. Germline V gives CDR1 MGHRA, CDR2 YSYEKL. This CDR3 is built from 14 residues. CDR3 DNA: TGCGCCAGCAGCCGGACAGGACAGAATTCACCCCTCCACTTT. This translates into CASSRTGQNSPLHF.